Following are 23 T cell receptor beta chains from one sample sequenced in a study of CD8 T cells in ankylosing spondylitis. One entry per CDR3 protein results from TCRdb running MiXCR on the 5' RACE reads. The sample holds approximately 100,000 distinct CDR3 sequences, 24% seen once. Sequences were obtained from synovial fluid, either unsorted or a sorted T cell fraction (not recorded which). These TCRs come from a male donor with ankylosing spondylitis.

The V gene is TRBV5-1, the J gene TRBJ1-1, with D possibly matching TRBD1 (5 bases). The V gene's germline CDR1 is SGHRS and CDR2 YFSETQ. Trimming cost V 0 bases and J 1 base, with 7 bases left between them. This CDR3 has 14 amino acids. DNA of the CDR3: TGCGCCAGCAGCTTGGATCAGGGGAACACTGAAGCTTTCTTT. Protein: CASSLDQGNTEAFF.

This clonotype was detected only a few times. This chain links TRBV20-1 with TRBJ2-7; possibly TRBD2 for D (6 bases). V gave up 0 bases and J gave up 7 bases, with 13 bases separating them. Germline V gives CDR1 DFQATT, CDR2 SNEGSKA (reference sequence). This CDR3 region has 13 residues. The chain's CDR3 is CSARDLQAGEQYV. For the CDR3, the DNA is TGCAGTGCTAGAGATCTACAGGCGGGGGAGCAGTACGTC.

This clonotype was recorded at least ten times. The V gene is TRBV4-2, the J gene TRBJ1-3; D ambiguous. Trimming removed 0 bases at V and 0 bases at J, with 9 bases between. The CDR3 is made up of 16 amino acids. Germline loops: CDR1 LGHNA, CDR2 YNFKEQ. CDR3 region: CASSQDTLSSGNTIYF. As DNA, the CDR3 is TGTGCCAGCAGCCAAGATACACTGAGCTCTGGAAACACCATATATTTT.

This clonotype has only a few counts. The chain carries TRBV20-1 and TRBJ2-5, with 11 bases identical to TRBD1. This CDR3 region has 14 residues. Trimming took 5 bases from V and 6 from J; bases not matched to a gene: 8. CDR1 and CDR2 from the germline V gene are DFQATT and SNEGSKA (reference sequence). CDR3 nucleotides: TGCAGTGCTGAGGACAGGGGGCGCACGAAGACCCAGTACTTC. Translation: CSAEDRGRTKTQYF.

J is TRBJ2-3 and V is TRBV7-9; D is possibly TRBD1 (6 bases). This CDR3 comprises 15 residues. Trimming took 0 bases from V and 2 from J, leaving 9 bases between them. Germline assignment: CDR1 SEHNR and CDR2 FQNEAQ (reference sequence). The CDR3 region is CASSLAGAATDTQYF. The CDR3 DNA is TGTGCCAGCAGCTTAGCGGGGGCCGCCACAGATACGCAGTATTTT.

This chain uses TRBV27 with TRBJ1-1, with a weak D call TRBD1 (5 bases). V gave up 0 bases and J gave up 4 bases, with 12 bases separating them. CDR1 is MNHEY, CDR2 SMNVEV, per germline (reference sequence). The CDR3 is 15 amino acids. CDR3 nucleotides: TGTGCCAGCAGTTTATCTGCGGGGGGTTTCACTGAAGCTTTCTTT. Translating it yields CASSLSAGGFTEAFF.

This clonotype was detected a few times. The V gene is TRBV11-2, the J gene TRBJ1-3; tentatively, D is TRBD1 (6 bases). V lost 5 bases and J 5 bases, leaving 19 bases between the germline ends. Germline V gene sequence: CDR1 SGHAT, CDR2 FQNNGV. This CDR3 spans 16 amino acids. In DNA, the CDR3 is TGTGCCAGCAGCCCCACCCTAGGACAGACCCGAAACACCATATATTTT. It specifies CASSPTLGQTRNTIYF.

This clonotype was detected once. J is TRBJ2-2 and V is TRBV27; no firm D call. Germline V lookup: CDR1 MNHEY, CDR2 SMNVEV (reference sequence). V was shortened by 6 bases and J by 8 bases, with 13 bases between the two germline ends. The CDR3 is made up of 13 amino acids. CDR3 sequence (DNA): TGTGCCAGCAGATCGACGACCTGGGGGGAGCTGTTTTTT. Residues: CASRSTTWGELFF.

This clonotype was recorded many times. The rearrangement uses TRBV25-1 and TRBJ1-2, with TRBD1 as a possible D gene (5 bases). CDR3 length: 15 amino acids. Trimming removed 7 bases at V and 0 bases at J, with 15 bases between. CDR1 is MGHDK, CDR2 SYGVNS, per germline. In nucleotides, the CDR3 is TGTGCCAGCACCGAAGGCGTGGGGGCTAACTATGGCTACACCTTC. It translates to CASTEGVGANYGYTF.

The chain carries TRBV25-1 and TRBJ1-2; D is ambiguous. The CDR3 runs 13 residues. V was pared by 2 bases and J by 3 bases, with 7 bases between. Germline CDR1 reads MGHDK; CDR2 reads SYGVNS. The CDR3 reads CASSETGYYGYTF. CDR3 DNA sequence: TGTGCCAGCAGTGAAACCGGGTACTATGGCTACACCTTC.

At least ten counts were recorded for this clonotype. This sequence joins TRBV11-2 and TRBJ2-1; D unclear. CDR3 length: 12 residues. Trimming took 5 bases from V and 4 from J, leaving 6 bases between them. Per the germline V gene, CDR1 is SGHAT and CDR2 is FQNNGV. The CDR3 loop reads CASSLEYNEQFF. The CDR3 bases are TGTGCCAGCAGCCTTGAGTACAATGAGCAGTTCTTC.

This clonotype was picked up a small number of times. In DNA form, the CDR3 reads TGTGCCAGCAGCATCGGACTAGCGGGAGGTAGACCCTACAATGAGCAGTTCTTC. Residues: CASSIGLAGGRPYNEQFF. The V call is TRBV11-1, the J call TRBJ2-1; 14 bases are shared with TRBD2. From germline, CDR1 is SGHAT and CDR2 FQDESV (reference sequence). With V trimmed by 5 bases and J by 2 bases, 8 bases remained unmatched. The CDR3 has 18 residues.

This clonotype was counted many times. J is TRBJ2-3 and V is TRBV7-9; 13 bases map to TRBD2. CDR1 and CDR2 (germline): SEHNR, FQNEAQ (reference sequence). J gave up 5 bases and V 4 bases, and 6 bases lay outside the gene matches. The CDR3 has 16 amino acids. CDR3 amino acids: CASSSGLAGVVDTQYF. The CDR3 DNA reads as TGTGCCAGCAGCTCCGGACTAGCGGGAGTCGTAGATACGCAGTATTTT.

This sequence joins TRBV10-3 and TRBJ2-3, with 9 bases identical to TRBD1. The CDR3 loop spans 16 amino acids. Germline-derived CDR1 and CDR2 are ENHRY and SYGVKD. Trimming took 10 bases from V and 6 from J; bases not matched to a gene: 17. CDR3 sequence reads: CATTAPDRGGRDTQYF. In nucleotides, the CDR3 is TGTGCCACGACAGCCCCAGACAGGGGGGGAAGGGATACGCAGTATTTT.

The V call is TRBV20-1, the J call TRBJ2-3, with D perhaps TRBD2 (6 bases). The CDR3 loop spans 16 amino acids. The germline CDR1 and CDR2 sequences are DFQATT and SNEGSKA (reference sequence). The V end was cut by 0 bases, the J end by 5 bases, with 18 bases between. CDR3 amino acids: CSARDIRDSRLDTQYF. The CDR3 DNA sequence: TGCAGTGCTAGAGATATCCGGGACTCCCGTTTAGATACGCAGTATTTT.

The rearrangement links TRBV5-1 to TRBJ2-3; D is ambiguous. The germline V gene encodes CDR1 SGHRS and CDR2 YFSETQ. The CDR3 contains 14 residues. Trimming cost V 0 bases and J 0 bases, with 5 bases left between them. The CDR3 nucleotides are TGCGCCAGCAGCTTGGCCTTGAGCACAGATACGCAGTATTTT. Translated, it gives CASSLALSTDTQYF.

Ten or more counts support this clonotype. CDR3 coding DNA: TGTGCCACCAGTGATGGGTTCGCGCGGGATGAGCAGTTCTTC. This sequence encodes CATSDGFARDEQFF. The V gene is TRBV24-1, the J gene TRBJ2-1, with TRBD2 as a possible D gene (5 bases). The CDR3 contains 14 residues. Deletions cut 3 bases from V and 8 bases from J, with 13 bases between. CDR1 and CDR2 from the germline V gene are KGHDR and SFDVKD.

This chain connects TRBV7-8 to TRBJ2-1; no definite D call. V lost 0 bases and J lost 5, with 5 bases in between. The CDR3 is made up of 13 amino acids. Germline V gene sequence: CDR1 SGHVS, CDR2 FQNEAQ. The CDR3 DNA reads as TGTGCCAGCAGCTTAGCCCTTAACAATGAGCAGTTCTTC. Protein sequence: CASSLALNNEQFF.

The V and J genes are TRBV12-3 or TRBV12-4 and TRBJ1-4, with a tentative D call TRBD1 (5 bases). Trimming removed 6 bases from V and 3 bases from J, with 11 bases in between. CDR3 length equals 14 residues. The DNA for the CDR3 is TGTGCCAGCAGCTATGGGGGATCTAATGAAAAACTGTTTTTT. Protein sequence: CASSYGGSNEKLFF.

The chain is built from TRBV3-1 and TRBJ1-2; no firm D call. V lost 0 bases and J 8 bases, leaving 7 bases between the germline ends. The germline gives CDR1 LGHDT, CDR2 YNNKEL (reference sequence). The CDR3 is made up of 12 amino acids. CDR3 loop: CASSQDGEGYTF. The DNA for the CDR3 is TGTGCCAGCAGCCAAGATGGGGAAGGCTACACCTTC.

The sample holds many counts of this clonotype. The chain is built from TRBV5-1 and TRBJ2-1, with 9 positions matching TRBD2. Germline CDR1 and CDR2: SGHRS and YFSETQ. The junction had 17 bases not matched to a gene; V was cut back by 4 bases and J by 15 bases. The CDR3 covers 15 residues. CDR3 in DNA: TGCGCCAGCAGCCCCTACGATACCCTGGGACTAGCTCTGTTCTTC. The encoded protein is CASSPYDTLGLALFF.

The table lists this clonotype with a few counts. The chain recombines TRBV5-6 with TRBJ1-1, with unresolved D. Germline V gene sequence: CDR1 SGHDT, CDR2 YYEEEE. Trimming took off 0 bases at V and 3 bases at J, with 9 bases between the two ends. This CDR3 is built from 14 residues. CDR3 bases: TGTGCCAGCAGCTTGGCGGGGAGGGACACTGAAGCTTTCTTT. This sequence encodes CASSLAGRDTEAFF.

In this sample, this clonotype turned up a few times. The chain has TRBV29-1 and TRBJ2-1; weak D call: TRBD1 (6 bases). The V gene lost 6 bases and the J gene lost 8 bases, with 20 bases spanning the gap. Germline V gene lookup returns CDR1 SQVTM and CDR2 ANQGSEA. This CDR3 region has 14 residues. CDR3 in DNA: TGCAGCGTCCTGAGGCGGACAGATCTGGATGAGCAGTTCTTC. It specifies CSVLRRTDLDEQFF.